The TCR beta chain described here comes from a study of OX40 agonist ivuxolimab in advanced cancers. Across the whole study: People who had prior anti-PD-1, anti-PD-L1 or anti-CTLA-4 therapy could take part, and 40% had some.

Regarding the study as a whole: CD4+ and CD8+ T cells in blood underwent clonal expansion by week 6 at 0.1 to 3.0 mg/kg.

Germline CDR1 reads SGHVS; CDR2 reads FNYEAQ. V lost 0 bases, J lost 4 bases, and 8 bases stayed unmatched. This CDR3 has 18 residues. Profiling relied on immunoSEQ multiplex PCR, and the TCRdb table lists in-frame clones only, not all of them. This sample yields approximately 30,000 clones, of which roughly nine tenths are seen a single time; more than 0.8% belongs to the top ten. Notes on this clone: What it binds is not known.

Patients had blood sampled at baseline and again on cycle 4 day 1 and cycle 7 day 1. This chain links TRBV7-6 with TRBJ2-6; TRBD1 matches 8 bases. The clonotype comes from an adult with an advanced solid tumor such as melanoma, head and neck, liver or kidney cancer. This sample comprised CD4+ or CD8+ T cells sorted from blood, obtained in a trial of the OX40 agonist ivuxolimab. The CDR3 reads CASSLAHSGGAGANVLTF. CDR3 nucleotide sequence: TGTGCCAGCAGCTTAGCTCACTCAGGGGGCGCGGGGGCCAACGTCCTGACTTTC. Full variable domain (missing parts from reference TRBV7-6 and TRBJ2-6): GAGVSQSPRYKVTKRGQDVALRCDPISGHVSLYWYRQALGQGPEFLTYFNYEAQQDKSGLPNDRFSAERPEGSISTLTIQRTEQRDSAMYRCASSLAHSGGAGANVLTFGAGSRLTVL.